A single sample is the source of the 25 T cell receptor beta chains below, sequenced in a study of identical twins. TCRdb passed the 5' RACE reads through MiXCR, listing each CDR3 protein once. The data contain 350,000 or so distinct CDR3 sequences, roughly 10% of them seen just once; the ten biggest clones take up around 8.6%. Specimen: naive T cells sorted from blood. These receptors all come from a woman aged 50 to 65 in good health.

The chain recombines TRBV24-1 with TRBJ2-1; 13 bases line up with TRBD2. The J segment lost 8 bases and the V segment lost 7 bases, leaving 7 bases of the junction unmatched. Germline V gene lookup returns CDR1 KGHDR and CDR2 SFDVKD. This CDR3 is 15 amino acids long. The CDR3 loop is CATSRLAGGFDEQFF. The CDR3 DNA reads as TGTGCCACCAGCCGACTAGCGGGAGGATTCGATGAGCAGTTCTTC.

This clonotype came up many times. The chain combines TRBV11-2 with TRBJ1-1, with D hard to call. Looked up from germline, CDR1 is SGHAT and CDR2 is FQNNGV. The CDR3 length is 16 residues. The V end was cut by 3 bases, the J end by 5 bases, with 19 bases between. The CDR3 DNA is TGTGCCAGCAGCTTTTCGGAGGCGTGGAGAAAGACTGAAGCTTTCTTT. It translates to CASSFSEAWRKTEAFF.

This clonotype was picked up many times. V gene TRBV25-1 combines with J gene TRBJ2-7, with a weak D call TRBD1 (5 bases). Trimming cost V 6 bases and J 7 bases, with 19 bases left between them. The CDR3 covers 14 residues. The germline V gene has CDR1 MGHDK and CDR2 SYGVNS. DNA for the CDR3: TGTGCCAGCAGGGGGCACAGACTTTTGGAGGAGCAGTACTTC. This encodes CASRGHRLLEEQYF.

The rearrangement uses TRBV5-1 and TRBJ2-5; D is ambiguous. This CDR3 contains 13 residues. Germline V CDR1 and CDR2: SGHRS, YFSETQ. V shed 6 bases and J shed 5 bases, with 14 bases lying between them. The DNA of the CDR3 is TGCGCCAGCAATCGTTTCGTGGGGGAGACCCAGTACTTC. Translation gives CASNRFVGETQYF.

This chain uses TRBV27 with TRBJ2-1; 7 bases line up with TRBD2. In germline, CDR1 is MNHEY, CDR2 SMNVEV (reference sequence). The CDR3 consists of 15 residues. After removal of 5 bases from V and 0 bases from J, the junction contained 4 bases not matched to a gene. The DNA for the CDR3 is TGTGCCAGCAGTATGACTAGCCCCTCCTACAATGAGCAGTTCTTC. Translation: CASSMTSPSYNEQFF.

This clonotype was observed a handful of times. This rearrangement joins TRBV6-5 to TRBJ1-2; 9 bases agree with TRBD1. From germline, CDR1 is MNHEY and CDR2 SVGAGI. The V gene end was trimmed by 1 base and the J gene end by 7 bases; junction bases not matched to a gene: 10. This CDR3 is 16 amino acids long. CDR3: CASSYLIPGQGLGYTF. The CDR3 region has the DNA TGTGCCAGCAGTTACTTAATCCCGGGACAGGGTCTTGGCTACACCTTC.

This clonotype was counted at least ten times. The chain employs TRBV5-1 and TRBJ2-1; perhaps TRBD1 as D (7 bases). CDR1 and CDR2 (germline): SGHRS, YFSETQ. There are 12 residues in the CDR3. V was cut by 4 bases and J by 10 bases, with 12 bases left in between. CDR3 nucleotides: TGCGCCAGCAGCACAGGAGGGGGCGAGCAGTTCTTC. It specifies CASSTGGGEQFF.

This clonotype was seen a handful of times. V is TRBV5-1 and J is TRBJ2-7, with 10 bases lining up with TRBD1. V dropped 4 bases and J dropped 9; count of bases not matched to a gene: 25. The length of the CDR3 is 19 residues. Germline V gives CDR1 SGHRS, CDR2 YFSETQ. CDR3 protein: CASSRGTGAATTPLRGQYF. CDR3 DNA sequence: TGCGCCAGCAGCCGGGGGACAGGGGCCGCAACAACACCTCTACGAGGGCAGTACTTC.

V is TRBV20-1 and J is TRBJ2-7; D remains ambiguous. The CDR3 has 13 amino acids. Germline V gives CDR1 DFQATT, CDR2 SNEGSKA (reference sequence). The V end lost 3 bases, the J end lost 1 base, and 10 bases lay between the germline ends. CDR3 in DNA: TGCAGTGCTAGTAGTGCGCAGTCCTACGAGCAGTACGTC. Translation: CSASSAQSYEQYV.

This clonotype was counted between two and nine times. The V and J genes are TRBV24-1 and TRBJ2-1; D is ambiguous. Germline CDR1 KGHDR, CDR2 SFDVKD. The CDR3 has 15 amino acids. The germline V and J ends were trimmed by 9 bases and 7 bases, with 21 bases remaining between them. Here the CDR3 DNA reads TGTGCCACCTCCATGTTTGGGCCCCGAGGAAATGAGCAGTTCTTC. Its translation: CATSMFGPRGNEQFF.

The CDR3 DNA is TGCAGTGCTAGTATACAGGGGGTTGAAGCTTTCTTT. Translated, it gives CSASIQGVEAFF. The gene calls are TRBV20-1 and TRBJ1-1; 8 nucleotides line up with TRBD1. Germline CDR1 DFQATT, CDR2 SNEGSKA (reference sequence). Trimming removed 3 bases from V and 7 bases from J; junction bases left unmatched: 4. The CDR3 has 12 amino acids.

The rearrangement joins TRBV6-1 to TRBJ2-2; no firm D call. CDR3 length: 11 amino acids. Germline V CDR1 and CDR2: MNHNS, SASEGT. V was cut by 10 bases and J by 4 bases, with 7 bases left in between. The CDR3 DNA is TGTGCCACCAAGGGCACCGGGGAGCTGTTTTTT. It translates to CATKGTGELFF.

This clonotype was recorded at least ten times. The rearrangement joins TRBV5-6 to TRBJ2-1; no clear D gene. The V gene lost 4 bases and the J gene lost 10 bases, with 9 bases spanning the gap. The CDR3 loop spans 11 amino acids. CDR1 and CDR2 from the germline V gene are SGHDT and YYEEEE. CDR3 region: CASSHQSEQFF. The CDR3 DNA reads TGTGCCAGCAGCCATCAATCCGAGCAGTTCTTC. Using reference TRBV5-6 and TRBJ2-1 for the parts outside the CDR3, the full variable domain is DAGVTQSPTHLIKTRGQQVTLRCSPKSGHDTVSWYQQALGQGPQFIFQYYEEEERQRGNFPDRFSGHQFPNYSSELNVNALLLGDSALYLCASSHQSEQFFGPGTRLTVL.

The chain is built from TRBV4-2 and TRBJ1-6, with D possibly TRBD1 on 5 matching bases. Per germline, CDR1 LGHNA and CDR2 YNFKEQ. The V and J ends lost 7 bases and 3 bases respectively, with 13 bases between them. The CDR3 has 15 amino acids. DNA of the CDR3: TGTGCCAGCACCCAGGGACCGAACTATAATTCACCCCTCCACTTT. This gives the protein CASTQGPNYNSPLHF.

This clonotype was seen repeatedly, ten times or more. The chain employs TRBV6-5 and TRBJ2-2; D unresolved. Trimming took 3 bases from V and 4 from J, leaving 9 bases between them. This CDR3 comprises 14 residues. The germline V gene encodes CDR1 MNHEY and CDR2 SVGAGI. The CDR3, as DNA: TGTGCCAGCAGTTATGAACCCCGCACCGGGGAGCTGTTTTTT. Translation: CASSYEPRTGELFF.

In this sample, this clonotype turned up a few times. One junction end does not reproduce the germline sequence, and a read error may be involved. The chain joins TRBV5-1 to TRBJ2-7; 10 bases line up with TRBD2. CDR1 is SGHRS, CDR2 YFSETQ, per germline. The CDR3 is made up of 12 amino acids. CDR3 amino acids: CASSSGLAAAFF. Written as DNA, the CDR3 is TGCGCCAGCAGCTCCGGACTAGCGGCTGCGTTCTTC.

Only one count was recorded for this clonotype. The V gene is TRBV14, the J gene TRBJ2-7; D possibly corresponds to TRBD2 (6 bases). The CDR3 sequence is 15 residues long. Germline V gene lookup returns CDR1 SGHDN and CDR2 FVKESK. The germline V and J ends were trimmed by 3 bases and 3 bases, with 15 bases remaining between them. The CDR3: CASSQTSPPFYEQYF. As DNA, the CDR3 is TGTGCCAGCAGCCAGACTAGTCCCCCCTTCTACGAGCAGTACTTC.

The chain links TRBV6-1 to TRBJ2-5; 7 bases line up with TRBD1. CDR3 length equals 14 residues. Germline V CDR1 and CDR2: MNHNS, SASEGT. Unmatched junction bases numbered 6, after V lost 4 bases and J lost 4 bases. Here the CDR3 reads CASSGQGWGETQYF. The CDR3 DNA reads as TGTGCCAGCAGTGGACAGGGTTGGGGAGAGACCCAGTACTTC.

The V and J genes are TRBV6-1 and TRBJ2-7, with 8 bases that match TRBD1. V trimming: 5 bases; J trimming: 4 bases; junction bases outside the gene matches: 10. The V gene's germline CDR1 is MNHNS and CDR2 SASEGT. This CDR3 has 15 residues. The CDR3 spells CASSRDRPRVYEQYV. The CDR3 nucleotides read TGTGCCAGCAGTCGGGACAGGCCTAGGGTTTACGAGCAGTACGTC.

In its sample, this clonotype was seen a few times. The rearrangement uses TRBV7-2 and TRBJ2-3; the D call may be TRBD1 or TRBD2 (6 bases each). V was pared by 3 bases and J by 0 bases, with 19 bases between. The CDR3 is 18 amino acids. Germline CDR1 is SGHTA and CDR2 is FQGNSA. CDR3 in DNA: TGTGCCAGCAGCTTCCCTAAGGGGGGAGCTTCTAGCACAGATACGCAGTATTTT. Its protein is CASSFPKGGASSTDTQYF.

This clonotype was counted at least ten times. The rearrangement uses TRBV7-9 and TRBJ1-1; D ambiguous. The CDR3 extends over 16 amino acids. Trimming took 2 bases from V and 1 from J, leaving 14 bases between them. Germline lookup yields CDR1 SEHNR and CDR2 FQNEAQ (reference sequence). The CDR3 protein is CASSLSPALGNTEAFF. The CDR3 DNA reads as TGTGCCAGCAGCTTAAGCCCGGCGTTGGGGAACACTGAAGCTTTCTTT.

The chain recombines TRBV11-2 with TRBJ2-1; D might be TRBD2 (6 bases). Germline loops: CDR1 SGHAT, CDR2 FQNNGV. Trimming removed 1 base at V and 15 bases at J, with 19 bases between. The CDR3 runs 14 residues. The CDR3 spells CASSLGGGARAGFF. CDR3 in DNA: TGTGCCAGCAGCTTAGGGGGAGGCGCTCGGGCAGGGTTCTTC.

There are many counts of this clonotype. This rearrangement joins TRBV12-5 to TRBJ1-4, with D unclear. Trimming stripped 0 bases from V and 4 bases from J, with 12 bases between. The CDR3 loop spans 16 amino acids. CDR1 is LGHNT, CDR2 FRNRAP, per germline. The DNA of the CDR3 is TGTGCTAGTGGTTTGGTATTAGATAGGGTTAATGAAAAACTGTTTTTT. Protein: CASGLVLDRVNEKLFF.

The rearrangement links TRBV20-1 to TRBJ1-2; TRBD1 matches at 7 bases. The junction had 13 bases not matched to a gene; V was cut back by 2 bases and J by 4 bases. In germline, CDR1 is DFQATT, CDR2 SNEGSKA (reference sequence). The CDR3 length is 16 residues. This CDR3 reads CSARRKTGTETYGYTF. As DNA, the CDR3 is TGCAGTGCTAGAAGAAAAACCGGGACAGAGACCTATGGCTACACCTTC.

This clonotype was seen ten or more times. This sequence joins TRBV10-3 and TRBJ2-1; 10 nucleotides align to TRBD1. V trimming: 4 bases; J trimming: 2 bases; junction bases outside the gene matches: 2. CDR3 length: 15 residues. The germline V gene encodes CDR1 ENHRY and CDR2 SYGVKD. The CDR3 DNA follows: TGTGCCATCAGTGGCGGACAGGGGGCCTACAATGAGCAGTTCTTC. It codes for CAISGGQGAYNEQFF.